This TCR beta chain was observed in a study of CD8+ T cells in alopecia areata (dated by TCRdb to the late 2010s). In terms of the full investigation: Treated patients were enrolled in an open-label pilot trial of oral tofacitinib, 5 to 10 mg twice daily, for moderate-to-severe alopecia areata. Scalp clonality was compared among normal scalp (n=4), patchy alopecia areata scalp (n=8), and alopecia totalis/universalis scalp (n=8). TCRbeta CDR3 regions were amplified by immunoSEQ multiplex PCR using 35 Vbeta forward and 13 Jbeta reverse primers. In humans, TCRbeta sequencing was performed on scalp tissue and on sorted CD4+ and CD8+ peripheral blood T cells from healthy controls and from patients with patchy or totalis/universalis alopecia areata. Patients on tofacitinib were biopsied at baseline and after 4 and 24 weeks of treatment, and several of the patients also had a later scalp biopsy. High-throughput TCRbeta sequencing was used to examine T cell clonal expansion in alopecia areata in both the C3H/HeJ mouse model and human patients. The RNA source kit depended on sample type: the PAXgene miRNA kit for fixed scalp, the miRNeasy kit for PBMCs, and the RNeasy kit for mouse skin. Patients stayed on tofacitinib for 6 to 18 months and then had 6 months of follow-up off drug so that delayed response and recurrence could be assessed. Broad study findings and their caveats: Resident alphabeta T cells in normal human skin are also sequenced, complicating scalp TCR repertoire analysis, unlike mouse skin dominated by gammadelta T cells. TCR sequences shared between patients were less clear than in mice, possibly partly because of HLA diversity in the patient population. Lesional scalp, especially in alopecia totalis/universalis, showed higher clonality and more expanded CD8+ clones than normal scalp, suggesting antigenic drive.

To prepare the library, the immunoSEQ multiplex PCR assay was applied. RNA was extracted from all samples and reverse transcribed into cDNA, which served as template for TCR sequencing. First-strand cDNA was synthesized with SuperScript III using a 2:1 mix of oligo-dT and random hexamers. A synthetic immune receptor repertoire was used to gauge amplification bias, and whatever bias remained was removed computationally. From the authors' description of their analysis: After raw reads were preprocessed to remove errors, the CDR3 was defined following IMGT conventions as running from the conserved cysteine to phenylalanine. Clonality was calculated as 1 minus Shannon entropy normalized by log2 of the number of productive unique TCRs. Whether each scalp clone was CD4 or CD8 was inferred by checking scalp TCRbeta sequences against the CD4 and CD8 repertoires from sorted blood. The immuneACCESS repertoire file appears here via TCRdb, limited to in-frame rearrangements. These files lack a portion of the clones; in checked studies, under half of the deficit traces to unresolved V genes, and the cause of the others is not known. The DNA gave D and trimming, while V, J and clone size come from that table. The sample table holds approximately 150,000 clones, of which approximately 70% were seen once. The top ten clones comprise roughly 11% of the sample.

V drops 2 bases and J drops 7 bases, leaving 11 bases in between. Counted from cysteine to phenylalanine, this CDR3 has 14 amino acids. CDR3 DNA is the only sequence kept; it has 42 bases, read in frame from the first base. CDR1 and CDR2 (MNHEY, SVGAGI) derive from the germline V gene. As to this clone: This receptor's antigen is unknown. Nothing much larger sits one base from this clone, and base qualities are not available.

The time point label, read with the paper, signifies: baseline before oral tofacitinib. Peripheral blood and lesional scalp punch biopsies were obtained from patients with alopecia areata. PBMCs were isolated by density centrifugation and stained for CD3, CD4 and CD8, and CD4+ and CD8+ T cells were sorted on a FACSAria. The chain joins TRBV6-5 to TRBJ1-4; no D gene can be assigned with confidence. Source: CD8+ T cells sorted from blood, taken at week 0. The receptor comes from a human donor with alopecia areata. The CDR3 region: CASSYAVGSEKLFF. The nucleotides read TGTGCCAGCAGTTACGCGGTCGGTTCTGAAAAACTGTTTTTT.